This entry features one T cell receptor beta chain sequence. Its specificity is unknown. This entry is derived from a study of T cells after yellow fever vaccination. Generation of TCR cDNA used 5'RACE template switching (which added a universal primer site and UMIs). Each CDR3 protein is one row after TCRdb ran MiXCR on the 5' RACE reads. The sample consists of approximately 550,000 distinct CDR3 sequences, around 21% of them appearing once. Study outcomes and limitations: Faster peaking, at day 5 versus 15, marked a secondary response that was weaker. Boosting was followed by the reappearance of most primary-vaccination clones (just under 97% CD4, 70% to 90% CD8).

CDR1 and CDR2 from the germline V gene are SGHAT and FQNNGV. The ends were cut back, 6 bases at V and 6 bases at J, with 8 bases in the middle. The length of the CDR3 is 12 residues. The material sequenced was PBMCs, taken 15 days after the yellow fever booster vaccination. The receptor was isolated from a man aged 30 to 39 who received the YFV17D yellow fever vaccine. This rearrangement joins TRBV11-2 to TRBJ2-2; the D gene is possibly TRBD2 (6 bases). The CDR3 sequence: CASRGTSGELFF. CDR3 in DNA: TGTGCCAGCAGAGGGACTTCCGGGGAGCTGTTTTTT.